This TCR beta chain derives from a study of T cells in localized non-small cell lung cancer. This CDR3 is built from 14 residues. Germline V CDR1 and CDR2: SNHLY, FYNNEI. V was cut by 5 bases and J by 5 bases, with 15 bases left in between. Here immunoSEQ multiplex PCR was the method, and the copy in TCRdb shows in-frame clones only, minus some. The data hold 40,000 to 55,000 clones, with around 80% observed a single time. This clone is termed medium-sized. The chain is built from TRBV2 and TRBJ2-5; D not resolved. The sample consisted of PBMCs, taken before any cancer treatment. The sequence was collected from a woman aged 40-70 years with stage II lung adenocarcinoma. The CDR3: CASSSTQARETQYF. CDR3 nucleotides: TGTGCCAGCAGTTCGACTCAAGCGAGGGAGACCCAGTACTTC.